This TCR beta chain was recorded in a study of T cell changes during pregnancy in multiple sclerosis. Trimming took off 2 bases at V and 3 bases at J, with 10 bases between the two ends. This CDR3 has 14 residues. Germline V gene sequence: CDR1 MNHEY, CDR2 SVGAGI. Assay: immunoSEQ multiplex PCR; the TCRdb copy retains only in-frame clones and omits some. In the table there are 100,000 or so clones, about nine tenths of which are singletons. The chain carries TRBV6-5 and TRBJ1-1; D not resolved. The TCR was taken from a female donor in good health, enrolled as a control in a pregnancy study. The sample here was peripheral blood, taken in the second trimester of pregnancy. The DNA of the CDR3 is TGTGCCAGCAGTTACCGACTTCAAGACACTGAAGCTTTCTTT. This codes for CASSYRLQDTEAFF.